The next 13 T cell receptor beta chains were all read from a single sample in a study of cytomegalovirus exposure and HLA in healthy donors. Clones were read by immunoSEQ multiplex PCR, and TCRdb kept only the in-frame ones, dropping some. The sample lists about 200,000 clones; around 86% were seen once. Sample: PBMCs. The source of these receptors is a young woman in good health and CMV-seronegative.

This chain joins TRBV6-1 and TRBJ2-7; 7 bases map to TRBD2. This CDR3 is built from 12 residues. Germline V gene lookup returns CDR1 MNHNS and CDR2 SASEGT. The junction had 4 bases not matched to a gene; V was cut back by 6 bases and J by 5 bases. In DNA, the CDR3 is TGTGCCAGCAGCAGCGGGGATCACGAGCAGTACTTC. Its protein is CASSSGDHEQYF.

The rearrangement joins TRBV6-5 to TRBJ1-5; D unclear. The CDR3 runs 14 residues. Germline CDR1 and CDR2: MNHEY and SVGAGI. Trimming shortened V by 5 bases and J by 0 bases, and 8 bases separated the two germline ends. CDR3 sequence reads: CASSPSHSNQPQHF. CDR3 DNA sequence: TGTGCCAGCAGTCCAAGCCATAGCAATCAGCCCCAGCATTTT.

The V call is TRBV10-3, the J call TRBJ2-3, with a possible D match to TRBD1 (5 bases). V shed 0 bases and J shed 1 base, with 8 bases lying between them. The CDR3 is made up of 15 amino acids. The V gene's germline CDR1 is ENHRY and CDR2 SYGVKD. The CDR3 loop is CAISESDTRTDTQYF. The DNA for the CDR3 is TGTGCCATCAGTGAGTCGGACACCCGCACAGATACGCAGTATTTT.

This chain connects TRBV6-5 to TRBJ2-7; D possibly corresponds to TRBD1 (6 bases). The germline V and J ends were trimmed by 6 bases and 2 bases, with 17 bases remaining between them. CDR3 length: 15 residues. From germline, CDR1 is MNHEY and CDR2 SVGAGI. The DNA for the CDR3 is TGTGCCAGCAGCCCGCAGGGGCAGTTCACCTACGAGCAGTACTTC. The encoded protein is CASSPQGQFTYEQYF.

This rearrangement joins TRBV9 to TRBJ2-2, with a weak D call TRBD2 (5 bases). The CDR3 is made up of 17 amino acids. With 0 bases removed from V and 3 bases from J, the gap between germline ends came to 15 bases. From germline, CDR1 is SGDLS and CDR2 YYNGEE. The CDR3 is CASSVVASPRDTGELFF. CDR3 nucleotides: TGTGCCAGCAGCGTAGTGGCTAGCCCGCGCGACACCGGGGAGCTGTTTTTT.

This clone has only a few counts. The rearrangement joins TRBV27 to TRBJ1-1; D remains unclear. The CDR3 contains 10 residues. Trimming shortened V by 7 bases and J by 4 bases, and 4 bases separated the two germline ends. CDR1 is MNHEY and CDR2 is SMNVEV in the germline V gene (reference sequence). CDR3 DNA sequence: TGTGCCAGCATAGTCACTGAAGCTTTCTTT. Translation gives CASIVTEAFF.

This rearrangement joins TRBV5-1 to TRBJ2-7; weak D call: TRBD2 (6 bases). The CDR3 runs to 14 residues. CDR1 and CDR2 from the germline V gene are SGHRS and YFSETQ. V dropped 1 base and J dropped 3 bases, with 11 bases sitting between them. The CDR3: CASSLRSGDYEQYF. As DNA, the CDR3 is TGCGCCAGCAGCTTGCGTAGCGGAGACTACGAGCAGTACTTC.

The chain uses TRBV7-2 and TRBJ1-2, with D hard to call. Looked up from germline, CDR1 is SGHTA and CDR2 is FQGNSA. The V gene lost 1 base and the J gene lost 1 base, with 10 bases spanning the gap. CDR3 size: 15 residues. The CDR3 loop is CASSLVAADNYGYTF. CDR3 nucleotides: TGTGCCAGCAGCTTAGTGGCGGCGGATAACTATGGCTACACCTTC.

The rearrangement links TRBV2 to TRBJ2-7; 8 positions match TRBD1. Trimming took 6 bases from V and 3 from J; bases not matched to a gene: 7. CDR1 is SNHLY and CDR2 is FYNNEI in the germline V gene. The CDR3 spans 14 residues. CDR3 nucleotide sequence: TGTGCCAGCAGCACCCAGGGGGCAATCTACGAGCAGTACTTC. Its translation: CASSTQGAIYEQYF.

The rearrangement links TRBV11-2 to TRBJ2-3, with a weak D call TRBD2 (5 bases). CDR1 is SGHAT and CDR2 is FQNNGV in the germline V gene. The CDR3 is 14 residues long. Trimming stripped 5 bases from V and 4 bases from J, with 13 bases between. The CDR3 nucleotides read TGTGCCAGCAGCAGACGGGGTCTGGCAGATACGCAGTATTTT. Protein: CASSRRGLADTQYF.

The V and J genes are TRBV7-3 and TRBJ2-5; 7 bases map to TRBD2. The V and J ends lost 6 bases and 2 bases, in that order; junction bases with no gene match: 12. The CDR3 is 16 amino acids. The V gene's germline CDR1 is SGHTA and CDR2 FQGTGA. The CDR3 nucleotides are TGTGCCAGCAGTAAACCAGCGGGGAGTGGGCAAGAGACCCAGTACTTC. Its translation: CASSKPAGSGQETQYF.

This CDR3 reads CASSFEGRNSPLHF. The CDR3 bases are TGTGCCAGCAGCTTTGAGGGCAGGAATTCACCCCTCCACTTT. The chain employs TRBV11-2 and TRBJ1-6; D gene unclear. This CDR3 comprises 14 residues. Germline loops: CDR1 SGHAT, CDR2 FQNNGV. The V and J ends lost 3 bases and 7 bases respectively, with 10 bases between them.

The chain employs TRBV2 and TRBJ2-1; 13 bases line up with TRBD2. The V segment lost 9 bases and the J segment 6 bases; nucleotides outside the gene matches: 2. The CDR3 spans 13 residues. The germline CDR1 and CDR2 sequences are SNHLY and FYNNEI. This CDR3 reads CARGLAGTNEQFF. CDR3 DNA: TGTGCCAGGGGACTAGCGGGGACCAATGAGCAGTTCTTC. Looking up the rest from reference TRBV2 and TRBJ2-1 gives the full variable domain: EPEVTQTPSHQVTQMGQEVILRCVPISNHLYFYWYRQILGQKVEFLVSFYNNEISEKSEIFDDQFSVERPDGSNFTLKIRSTKLEDSAMYFCARGLAGTNEQFFGPGTRLTVL.